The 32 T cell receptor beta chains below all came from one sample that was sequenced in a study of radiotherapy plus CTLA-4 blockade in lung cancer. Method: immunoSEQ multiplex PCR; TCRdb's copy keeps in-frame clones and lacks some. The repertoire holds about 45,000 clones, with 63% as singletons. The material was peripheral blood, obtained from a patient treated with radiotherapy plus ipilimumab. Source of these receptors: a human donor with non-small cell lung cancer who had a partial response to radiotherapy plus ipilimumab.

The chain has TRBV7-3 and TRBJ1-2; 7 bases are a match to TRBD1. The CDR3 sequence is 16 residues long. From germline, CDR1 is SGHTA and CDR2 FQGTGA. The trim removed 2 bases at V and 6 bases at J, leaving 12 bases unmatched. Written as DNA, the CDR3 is TGTGCCAGCAGCTTAGGGCCGGGACAGCGAAGAGATGGCTACACCTTC. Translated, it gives CASSLGPGQRRDGYTF.

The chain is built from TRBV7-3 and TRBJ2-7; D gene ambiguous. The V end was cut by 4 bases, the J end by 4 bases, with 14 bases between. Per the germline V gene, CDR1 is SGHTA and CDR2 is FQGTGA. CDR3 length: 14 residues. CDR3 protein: CASSSLNEVYEQYF. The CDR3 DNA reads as TGTGCCAGCAGCTCTCTTAATGAGGTGTACGAGCAGTACTTC.

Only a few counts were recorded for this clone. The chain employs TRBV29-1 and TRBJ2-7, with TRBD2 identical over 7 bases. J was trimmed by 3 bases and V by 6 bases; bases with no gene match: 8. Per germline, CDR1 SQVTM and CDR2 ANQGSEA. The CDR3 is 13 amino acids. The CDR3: CSVEGRAGYEQYF. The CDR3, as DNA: TGCAGCGTCGAGGGGAGGGCGGGCTACGAGCAGTACTTC.

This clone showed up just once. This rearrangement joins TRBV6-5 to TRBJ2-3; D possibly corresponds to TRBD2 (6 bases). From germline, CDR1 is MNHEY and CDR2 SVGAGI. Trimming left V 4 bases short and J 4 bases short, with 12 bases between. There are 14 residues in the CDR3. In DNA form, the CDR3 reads TGTGCCAGCAGTTTAGCATCTAGCGCAGATACGCAGTATTTT. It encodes CASSLASSADTQYF.

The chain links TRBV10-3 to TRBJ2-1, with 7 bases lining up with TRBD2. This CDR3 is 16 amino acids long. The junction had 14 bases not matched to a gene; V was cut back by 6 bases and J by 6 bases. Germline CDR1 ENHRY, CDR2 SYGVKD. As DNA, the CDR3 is TGTGCCATCAGGGGATGGGGGGGGGAGCTTGGCAATGAGCAGTTCTTC. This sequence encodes CAIRGWGGELGNEQFF.

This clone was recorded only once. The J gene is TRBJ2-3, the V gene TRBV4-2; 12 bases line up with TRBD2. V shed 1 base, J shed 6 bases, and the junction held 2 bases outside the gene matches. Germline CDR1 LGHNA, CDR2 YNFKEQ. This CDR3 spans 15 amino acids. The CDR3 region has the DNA TGTGCCAGCAGCCAAGGACTAGCGGGGGTGGATACGCAGTATTTT. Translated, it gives CASSQGLAGVDTQYF.

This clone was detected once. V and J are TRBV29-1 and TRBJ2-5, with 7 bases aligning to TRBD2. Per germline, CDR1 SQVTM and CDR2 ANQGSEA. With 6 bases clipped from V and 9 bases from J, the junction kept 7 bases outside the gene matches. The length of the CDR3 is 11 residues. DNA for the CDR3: TGCAGCGTGGGGGTTGGGGGGGCCCAGTACTTC. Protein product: CSVGVGGAQYF.

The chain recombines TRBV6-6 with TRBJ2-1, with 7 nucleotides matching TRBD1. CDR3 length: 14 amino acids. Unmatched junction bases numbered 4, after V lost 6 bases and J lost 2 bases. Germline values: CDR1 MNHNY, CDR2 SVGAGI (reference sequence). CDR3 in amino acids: CASRETGPYNEQFF. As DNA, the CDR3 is TGTGCCAGCAGGGAGACAGGGCCCTACAATGAGCAGTTCTTC.

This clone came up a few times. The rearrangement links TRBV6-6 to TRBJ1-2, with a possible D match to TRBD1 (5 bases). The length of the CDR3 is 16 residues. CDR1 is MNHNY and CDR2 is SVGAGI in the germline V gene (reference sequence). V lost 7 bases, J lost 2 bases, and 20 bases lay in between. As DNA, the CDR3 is TGTGCCAGCATCGAAGTTACGGGCCGACAGAACTATGGCTACACCTTC. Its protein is CASIEVTGRQNYGYTF.

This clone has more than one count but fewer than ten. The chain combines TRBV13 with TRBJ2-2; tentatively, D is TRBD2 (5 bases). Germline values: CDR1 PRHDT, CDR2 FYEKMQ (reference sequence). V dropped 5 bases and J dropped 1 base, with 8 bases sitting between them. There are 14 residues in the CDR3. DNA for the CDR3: TGTGCCAGCAGCCTCGGGAAGAACACCGGGGAGCTGTTTTTT. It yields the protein CASSLGKNTGELFF.

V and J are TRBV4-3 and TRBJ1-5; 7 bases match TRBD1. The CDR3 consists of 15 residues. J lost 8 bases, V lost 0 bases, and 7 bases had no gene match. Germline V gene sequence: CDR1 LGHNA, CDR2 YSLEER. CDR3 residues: CASSQDLRGLEPQHF. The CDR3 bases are TGCGCCAGCAGCCAAGACTTAAGGGGGCTAGAGCCCCAGCATTTT.

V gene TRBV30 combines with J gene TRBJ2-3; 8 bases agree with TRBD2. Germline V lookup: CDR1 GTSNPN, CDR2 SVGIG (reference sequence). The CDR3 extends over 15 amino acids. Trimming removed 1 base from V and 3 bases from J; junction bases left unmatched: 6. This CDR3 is CAWSGGTGGTDTQYF. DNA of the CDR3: TGTGCCTGGAGTGGAGGTACGGGGGGGACAGATACGCAGTATTTT. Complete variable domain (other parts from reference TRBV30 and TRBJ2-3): SQTIHQWPATLVQPVGSPLSLECTVEGTSNPNLYWYRQAAGRGLQLLFYSVGIGQISSEVPQNLSASRPQDRQFILSSKKLLLSDSGFYLCAWSGGTGGTDTQYFGPGTRLTVL.

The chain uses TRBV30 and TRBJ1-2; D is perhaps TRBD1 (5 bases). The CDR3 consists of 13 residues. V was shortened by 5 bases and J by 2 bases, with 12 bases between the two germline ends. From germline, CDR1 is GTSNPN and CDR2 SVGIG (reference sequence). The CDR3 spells CAWGSGINYGYTF. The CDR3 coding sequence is TGTGCCTGGGGGTCAGGGATCAACTATGGCTACACCTTC.

The chain's CDR3 is CASRGAGGDLAQYF. The CDR3 DNA reads TGCGCCAGCAGAGGAGCGGGGGGGGACCTGGCCCAGTACTTC. This chain uses TRBV5-1 with TRBJ2-5; TRBD2 aligns across 10 bases. Unmatched junction bases numbered 10, after V lost 5 bases and J lost 9 bases. Germline CDR1 SGHRS, CDR2 YFSETQ. CDR3 length: 14 amino acids. The full variable domain, rest sourced from reference TRBV5-1 and TRBJ2-5, is KAGVTQTPRYLIKTRGQQVTLSCSPISGHRSVSWYQQTPGQGLQFLFEYFSETQRNKGNFPGRFSGRQFSNSRSEMNVSTLELGDSALYLCASRGAGGDLAQYFGPGTRLLVL.

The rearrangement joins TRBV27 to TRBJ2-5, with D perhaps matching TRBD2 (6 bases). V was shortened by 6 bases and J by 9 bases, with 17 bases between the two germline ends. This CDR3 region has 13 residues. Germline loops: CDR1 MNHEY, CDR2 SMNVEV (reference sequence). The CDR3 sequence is CASRPHLPGAQYF. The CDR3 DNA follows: TGTGCCAGCAGACCACACCTCCCGGGAGCCCAGTACTTC.

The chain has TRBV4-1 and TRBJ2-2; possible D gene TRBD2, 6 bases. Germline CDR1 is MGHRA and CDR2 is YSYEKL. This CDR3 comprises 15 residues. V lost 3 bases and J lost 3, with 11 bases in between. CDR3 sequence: CASSQATRYTGELFF. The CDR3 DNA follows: TGCGCCAGCAGCCAGGCGACTAGATACACCGGGGAGCTGTTTTTT.

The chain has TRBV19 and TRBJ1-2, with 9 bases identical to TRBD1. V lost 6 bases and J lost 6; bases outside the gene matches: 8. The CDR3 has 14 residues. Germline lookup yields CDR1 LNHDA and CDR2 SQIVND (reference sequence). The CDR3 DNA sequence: TGTGCCAGTAGACAGAGGACAGGGGTTCATGGCTACACCTTC. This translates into CASRQRTGVHGYTF.

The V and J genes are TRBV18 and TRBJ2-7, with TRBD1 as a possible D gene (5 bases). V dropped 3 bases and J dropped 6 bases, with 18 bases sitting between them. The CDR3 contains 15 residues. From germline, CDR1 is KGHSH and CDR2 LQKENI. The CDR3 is CASSPSAGKSPEQYF. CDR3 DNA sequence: TGTGCCAGCTCACCCTCGGCAGGGAAGTCCCCCGAGCAGTACTTC.

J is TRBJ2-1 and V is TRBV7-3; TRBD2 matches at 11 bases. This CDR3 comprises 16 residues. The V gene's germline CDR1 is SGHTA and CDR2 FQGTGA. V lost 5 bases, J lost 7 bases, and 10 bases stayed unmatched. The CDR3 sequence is CASSGPGLAEINEQFF. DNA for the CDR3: TGTGCCAGCAGCGGACCGGGACTAGCGGAAATAAATGAGCAGTTCTTC.

Here the CDR3 DNA reads TGTGCCAGCAGCTTACAGGTCTATGGCTACACCTTC. Its protein is CASSLQVYGYTF. The gene calls are TRBV13 and TRBJ1-2; D call uncertain. Germline assignment: CDR1 PRHDT and CDR2 FYEKMQ (reference sequence). This CDR3 has 12 residues. The V and J ends lost 2 bases and 4 bases respectively, with 5 bases between them.

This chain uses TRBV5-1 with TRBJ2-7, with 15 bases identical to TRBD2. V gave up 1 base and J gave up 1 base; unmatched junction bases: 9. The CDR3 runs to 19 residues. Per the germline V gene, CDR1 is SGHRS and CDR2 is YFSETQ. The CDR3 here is CASSLYPGLAGGRSYEQYF. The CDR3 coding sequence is TGCGCCAGCAGCTTGTACCCGGGACTAGCGGGAGGTCGTTCCTACGAGCAGTACTTC.

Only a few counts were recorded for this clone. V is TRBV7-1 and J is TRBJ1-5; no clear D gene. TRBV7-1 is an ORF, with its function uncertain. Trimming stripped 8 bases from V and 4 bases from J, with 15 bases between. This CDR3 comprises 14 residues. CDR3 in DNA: TGTGCCAGCTGCCGGGAACCACAAAATCAGCCCCAGCATTTT. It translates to CASCREPQNQPQHF.

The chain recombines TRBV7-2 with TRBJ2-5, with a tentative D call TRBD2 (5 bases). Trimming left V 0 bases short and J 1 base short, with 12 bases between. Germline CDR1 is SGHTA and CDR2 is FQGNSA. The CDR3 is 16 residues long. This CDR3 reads CASSLARRAFQETQYF. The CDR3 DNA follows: TGTGCCAGCAGCTTAGCGCGGCGGGCGTTCCAAGAGACCCAGTACTTC.

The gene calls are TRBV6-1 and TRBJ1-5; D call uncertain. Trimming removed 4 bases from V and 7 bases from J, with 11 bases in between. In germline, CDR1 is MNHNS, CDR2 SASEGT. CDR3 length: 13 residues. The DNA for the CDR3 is TGTGCCAGCAGTGTAGGGAGGGAACAGCCCCAGCATTTT. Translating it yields CASSVGREQPQHF.

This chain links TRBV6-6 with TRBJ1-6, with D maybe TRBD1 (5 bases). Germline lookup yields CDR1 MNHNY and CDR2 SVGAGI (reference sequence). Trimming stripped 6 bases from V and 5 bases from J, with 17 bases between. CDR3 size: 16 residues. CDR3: CASSHRGGSDNSPLHF. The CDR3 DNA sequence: TGTGCCAGCAGCCATCGCGGGGGTTCAGATAATTCACCCCTCCACTTT.

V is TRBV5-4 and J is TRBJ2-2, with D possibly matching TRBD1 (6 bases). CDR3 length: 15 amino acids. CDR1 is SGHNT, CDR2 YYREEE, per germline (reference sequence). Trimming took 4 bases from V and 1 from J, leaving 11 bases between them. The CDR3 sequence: CASSPRTENTGELFF. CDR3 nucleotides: TGTGCCAGCAGCCCCCGGACAGAGAACACCGGGGAGCTGTTTTTT.

CDR3 amino acids: CASSEWDSGVSSYNEQFF. The CDR3, as DNA: TGTGCCAGCAGTGAATGGGATAGCGGGGTTAGCTCCTACAATGAGCAGTTCTTC. The chain couples TRBV25-1 to TRBJ2-1, with TRBD2 identical over 8 bases. The CDR3 length is 18 residues. V gave up 1 base and J gave up 0 bases; unmatched junction bases: 8. Germline V gives CDR1 MGHDK, CDR2 SYGVNS. Looking up the rest from reference TRBV25-1 and TRBJ2-1 gives the full variable domain: EADIYQTPRYLVIGTGKKITLECSQTMGHDKMYWYQQDPGMELHLIHYSYGVNSTEKGDLSSESTVSRIRTEHFPLTLESARPSHTSQYLCASSEWDSGVSSYNEQFFGPGTRLTVL.

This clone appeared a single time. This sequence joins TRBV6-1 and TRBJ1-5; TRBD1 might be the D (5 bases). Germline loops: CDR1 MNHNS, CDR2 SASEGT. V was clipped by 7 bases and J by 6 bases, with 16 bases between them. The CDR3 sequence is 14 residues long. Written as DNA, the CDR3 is TGTGCCAGCAATCTGGCAGGGCTCAGTCAGCCCCAGCATTTT. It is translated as CASNLAGLSQPQHF.

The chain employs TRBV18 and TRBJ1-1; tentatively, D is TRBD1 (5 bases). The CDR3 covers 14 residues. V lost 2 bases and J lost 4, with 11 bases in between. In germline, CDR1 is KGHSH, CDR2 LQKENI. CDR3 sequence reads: CASSPRADTTEAFF. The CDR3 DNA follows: TGTGCCAGCTCACCAAGGGCGGACACCACTGAAGCTTTCTTT.

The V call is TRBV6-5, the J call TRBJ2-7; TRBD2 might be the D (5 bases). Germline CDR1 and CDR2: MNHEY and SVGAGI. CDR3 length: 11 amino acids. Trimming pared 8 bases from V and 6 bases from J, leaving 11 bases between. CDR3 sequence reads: CASSRGLEQYF. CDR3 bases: TGTGCCAGCTCCCGGGGTCTCGAGCAGTACTTC.

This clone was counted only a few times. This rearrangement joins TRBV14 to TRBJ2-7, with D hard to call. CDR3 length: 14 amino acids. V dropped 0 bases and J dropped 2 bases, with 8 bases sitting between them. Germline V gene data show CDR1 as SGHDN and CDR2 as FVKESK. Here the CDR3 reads CASSQDFGAYEQYF. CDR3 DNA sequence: TGTGCCAGCAGCCAAGATTTCGGAGCCTACGAGCAGTACTTC.

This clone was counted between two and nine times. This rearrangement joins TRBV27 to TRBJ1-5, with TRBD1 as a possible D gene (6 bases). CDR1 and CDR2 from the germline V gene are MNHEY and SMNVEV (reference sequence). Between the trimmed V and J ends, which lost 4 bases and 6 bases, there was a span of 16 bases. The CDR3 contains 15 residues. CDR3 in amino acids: CASSSGGPGSQPQHF. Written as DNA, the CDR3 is TGTGCCAGCAGTTCCGGGGGGCCGGGTAGTCAGCCCCAGCATTTT.